The clone carrying this T cell receptor (beta chain) was found a few times. Its target is unknown. Looked up from germline, CDR1 is ENHRY and CDR2 is SYGVKD. With 4 bases clipped from V and 0 bases from J, the junction kept 4 bases outside the gene matches. There are 17 residues in the CDR3. This sample is drawn from a study of regulatory T cells in long-lasting Graves disease. Findings and limits, study-wide: TCR diversity was lower in persistent than newly diagnosed Graves' disease.

Time point of the sample: newly diagnosed GD, antithyroid drugs for less than 3 months. Researchers made the TCR library from RNA that was extracted from PBMCs. Through Arm-PCR of CDR3 regions and iRepertoire HTBI primers, TCR beta libraries were built. TCRdb re-called the multiplex PCR reads through MiXCR, storing one row per CDR3 protein. The table has hundreds of thousands of distinct CDR3 sequences, around 17% seen once. These data were also reused for a study on T cells in Graves' hyperthyroidism and ophthalmopathy. As that study records: Criteria for exclusion of patients were uncontrolled infection, other autoimmune disease, pregnancy or lactation. Carried out on the TCR CDR3, a first-round RT-PCR used the HTBI primer set. Model-based prediction identified ophthalmopathy a median around 6.5 months prior to its onset.

The gene calls are TRBV10-3 and TRBJ2-6, with 9 bases matching TRBD1. The source is a man aged 35 to 55 with Graves disease. The material was peripheral blood mononuclear cells (PBMCs), obtained at new diagnosis, from a patient treated with antithyroid drugs. The chain's CDR3 is CAISGTGDSSGANVLTF. The CDR3 bases are TGTGCCATCAGTGGGACAGGGGACAGCTCTGGGGCCAACGTCCTGACTTTC.